This T cell receptor (beta chain) is drawn from a study of tumor-infiltrating lymphocytes in oesophageal squamous cell carcinoma. Per the germline V gene, CDR1 is SGHVS and CDR2 is FNYEAQ. This CDR3 contains 15 residues. TCRdb analysed the PCR reads with MiXCR anew, one entry per CDR3 protein. The table records about 10,000 distinct CDR3 sequences, roughly 60% of them present only once. Sequencing was carried out using esophageal tumor tissue. The V and J genes are TRBV7-6 and TRBJ2-5; tentative D call: TRBD2 (6 bases). The end of the DNA is better explained by TRBJ2-1, so the J call may be wrong. The TCR sequence derives from a male donor with esophageal squamous cell carcinoma. CDR3 bases: TGTGCCAGCAGCTTTGGGGGGAGACGGGAGAATGAGCAGTTCTTC. This gives the protein CASSFGGRRENEQFF.